This entry describes one T cell receptor beta chain. Its matching antigen is unknown. This specimen belongs to a study of response to subunit inactivated influenza vaccine. General study points: The authors put forward the suggestion that each seasonal influenza vaccination may bring in only a limited number of new T cells.

The CDR3 is made up of 15 amino acids. The germline CDR1 and CDR2 sequences are SNHLY and FYNNEI. With V trimmed by 6 bases and J by 3 bases, 8 bases remained unmatched. TCRdb reanalysed the RT-PCR reads using MiXCR and keeps one entry per CDR3 protein. This table has a few hundred thousand distinct CDR3 sequences, just over 20% appearing once. The receptor was derived from a man between 45 and 75 years old who received an inactivated influenza vaccine. This rearrangement joins TRBV2 to TRBJ1-5; 7 bases match TRBD1. The input for sequencing was PBMCs from blood, taken roughly 20 months after vaccination. The CDR3 DNA follows: TGTGCCAGCAGCGGACGGACAGGACCCAATCAGCCCCAGCATTTT. This codes for CASSGRTGPNQPQHF.